A selection of T cell receptor beta chains follows, all from one sample in a study of vaccination and CD4 T cells after COVID-19. TCRdb ran MiXCR on the PCR reads and lists one entry per CDR3 protein. There are 15,000 to 20,000 distinct CDR3 sequences in the sample; around 68% occur only once, and approximately 1% lies in the top ten. The specimen was CD4+ T cells from blood, collected before SARS-CoV-2 vaccination. The receptors derive from a human donor who had recovered from COVID-19. Both conserved end residues are trimmed from each CDR3.

v_gene: TRBV7-8
CDR3aa: ASSVETQY

v_gene: TRBV28
CDR3aa: ASRTGTVNEQF

v_gene: TRBV6-5
CDR3aa: ATSYSTRAGYEQY

v_gene: TRBV10-3
CDR3aa: AISDIGDSPLH

v_gene: TRBV21-1
CDR3aa: ASSSRDGSEEGCNQPQH

v_gene: TRBV27
CDR3aa: ASSLGTRYNEQF

v_gene: TRBV29-1
CDR3aa: SGAATNEKLF

v_gene: TRBV27
CDR3aa: ASSLSGDRGAWNTEAF

v_gene: TRBV7-2
CDR3aa: ASSLETQGFPYEQY

v_gene: TRBV1
CDR3aa: TSSRPSAPVHLH

v_gene: TRBV6-1
CDR3aa: ASSPPSLPGQQF

v_gene: TRBV7-6
CDR3aa: ASSLKETQY

v_gene: TRBV6-5
CDR3aa: ASSYSDRNTEAF

v_gene: TRBV19
CDR3aa: ASSSDRSDTQY

v_gene: TRBV6-1
CDR3aa: ASGRDGYNSPLH

v_gene: TRBV2
CDR3aa: ASRQGYIQY

v_gene: TRBV5-4
CDR3aa: ASSPGADSYTEAF

v_gene: TRBV12-3/TRBV12-4
CDR3aa: ASSYGGGPNQPQH

v_gene: TRBV6-1
CDR3aa: ASRDGSNYGYT

v_gene: TRBV18
CDR3aa: ASSPPSGNEKLF

v_gene: TRBV20-1
CDR3aa: SALRALDTIY

v_gene: TRBV10-3
CDR3aa: AISPGIAGANFYTDTQY

v_gene: TRBV28
CDR3aa: ASSTPGGGIEKLF

v_gene: TRBV5-6
CDR3aa: ASNRQGWNEKLF

v_gene: TRBV28
CDR3aa: ASSEQGAGANVLT

v_gene: TRBV20-1
CDR3aa: SAPSSGSPVETQY

v_gene: TRBV7-2
CDR3aa: ASSLVGQINNEQF

v_gene: TRBV24-1
CDR3aa: ATSDLHQETQY

v_gene: TRBV12-3/TRBV12-4
CDR3aa: ASSQLSQAF

v_gene: TRBV15
CDR3aa: ATSSRTSSNEQF

v_gene: TRBV7-9
CDR3aa: ASSLGLGIQETQY

v_gene: TRBV7-3
CDR3aa: ASSTGTGIGDTQY

v_gene: TRBV20-1
CDR3aa: SANGPGQGNEQF

v_gene: TRBV12-3/TRBV12-4
CDR3aa: ASTLARETQY

v_gene: TRBV20-1
CDR3aa: SASNRAENYGYT

v_gene: TRBV7-9
CDR3aa: ASSLGVSNIQY

v_gene: TRBV27
CDR3aa: ASSSTGTGGVGGYT

v_gene: TRBV7-8
CDR3aa: ASSLGVLQRTQY

v_gene: TRBV27
CDR3aa: ASRALRQGAQEMNTEAF

v_gene: TRBV5-8
CDR3aa: ASRTMATGEETQY

v_gene: TRBV12-3/TRBV12-4
CDR3aa: ASSVGTNYGYT

v_gene: TRBV20-1
CDR3aa: SAKNDPSGTPNTGELF

v_gene: TRBV6-2/TRBV6-3
CDR3aa: ASSETGRGGEQY

v_gene: TRBV19
CDR3aa: ASSMGTSGNAIY

v_gene: TRBV19
CDR3aa: ASSIGIGTSETQY

v_gene: TRBV19
CDR3aa: ASSISPTGVGGTQY

v_gene: TRBV6-5
CDR3aa: ASSYPGTGGSYEQY

v_gene: TRBV20-1
CDR3aa: SARGPIDEGAF

v_gene: TRBV28
CDR3aa: ASSQTRGLGNQPQH

v_gene: TRBV27
CDR3aa: ATRGSGRDTQY